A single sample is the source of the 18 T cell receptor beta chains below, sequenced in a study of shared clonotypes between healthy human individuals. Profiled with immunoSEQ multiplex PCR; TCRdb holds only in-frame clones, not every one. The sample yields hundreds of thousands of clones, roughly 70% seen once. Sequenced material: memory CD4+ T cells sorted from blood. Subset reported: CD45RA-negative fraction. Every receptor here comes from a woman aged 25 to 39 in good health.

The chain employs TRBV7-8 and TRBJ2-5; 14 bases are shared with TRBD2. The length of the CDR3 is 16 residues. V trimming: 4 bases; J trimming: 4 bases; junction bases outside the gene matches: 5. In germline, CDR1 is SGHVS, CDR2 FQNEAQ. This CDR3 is CASSSGTSGSSETQYF. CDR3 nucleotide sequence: TGTGCCAGCAGCTCCGGGACTAGCGGGAGTTCAGAGACCCAGTACTTC.

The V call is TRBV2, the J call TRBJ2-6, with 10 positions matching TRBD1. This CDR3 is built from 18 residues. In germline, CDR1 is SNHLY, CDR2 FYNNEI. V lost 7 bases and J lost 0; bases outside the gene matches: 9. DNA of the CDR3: TGTGCCAGCATTTCGACAGGGGGCGACCCCTCTGGGGCCAACGTCCTGACTTTC. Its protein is CASISTGGDPSGANVLTF.

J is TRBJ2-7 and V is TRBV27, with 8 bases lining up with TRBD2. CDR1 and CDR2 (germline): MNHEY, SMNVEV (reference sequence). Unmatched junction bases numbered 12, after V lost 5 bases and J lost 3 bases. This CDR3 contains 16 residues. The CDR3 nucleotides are TGTGCCAGCAGTACCGGAAATAGCGGGAAATTCTACGAGCAGTACTTC. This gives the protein CASSTGNSGKFYEQYF.

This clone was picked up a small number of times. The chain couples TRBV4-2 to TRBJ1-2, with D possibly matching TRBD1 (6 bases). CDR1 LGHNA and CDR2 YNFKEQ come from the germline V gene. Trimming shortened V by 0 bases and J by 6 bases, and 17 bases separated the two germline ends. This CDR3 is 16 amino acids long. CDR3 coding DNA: TGTGCCAGCAGCCAAGATTTTAGGGGGGCCTATGATGGCTACACCTTC. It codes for CASSQDFRGAYDGYTF.

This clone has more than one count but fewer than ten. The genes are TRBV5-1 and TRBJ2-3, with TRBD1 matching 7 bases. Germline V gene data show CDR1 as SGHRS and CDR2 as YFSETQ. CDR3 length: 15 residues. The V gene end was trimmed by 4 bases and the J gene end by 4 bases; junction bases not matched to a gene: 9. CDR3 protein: CASSPRATGPDTQYF. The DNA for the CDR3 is TGCGCCAGCAGCCCAAGGGCGACAGGGCCAGATACGCAGTATTTT. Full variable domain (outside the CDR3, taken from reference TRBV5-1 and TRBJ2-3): KAGVTQTPRYLIKTRGQQVTLSCSPISGHRSVSWYQQTPGQGLQFLFEYFSETQRNKGNFPGRFSGRQFSNSRSEMNVSTLELGDSALYLCASSPRATGPDTQYFGPGTRLTVL.

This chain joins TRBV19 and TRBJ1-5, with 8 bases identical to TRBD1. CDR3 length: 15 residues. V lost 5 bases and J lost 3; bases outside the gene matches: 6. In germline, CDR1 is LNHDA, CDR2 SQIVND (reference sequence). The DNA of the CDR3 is TGTGCCAGTAGTGATATGACAGGGGCCAATCAGCCCCAGCATTTT. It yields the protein CASSDMTGANQPQHF.

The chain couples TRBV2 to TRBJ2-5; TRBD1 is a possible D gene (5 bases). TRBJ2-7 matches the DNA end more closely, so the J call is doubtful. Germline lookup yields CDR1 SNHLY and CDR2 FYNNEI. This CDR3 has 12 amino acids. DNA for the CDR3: TGTGCCAGCAGGATTGACAGCTACGAGCAGTACTTC. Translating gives CASRIDSYEQYF.

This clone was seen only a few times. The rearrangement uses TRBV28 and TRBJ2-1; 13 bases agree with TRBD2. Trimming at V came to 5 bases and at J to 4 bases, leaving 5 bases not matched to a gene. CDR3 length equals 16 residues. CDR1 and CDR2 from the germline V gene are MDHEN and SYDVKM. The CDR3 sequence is CASSTGTSGVYNEQFF. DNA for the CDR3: TGTGCCAGCAGTACCGGGACTAGCGGGGTTTACAATGAGCAGTTCTTC.

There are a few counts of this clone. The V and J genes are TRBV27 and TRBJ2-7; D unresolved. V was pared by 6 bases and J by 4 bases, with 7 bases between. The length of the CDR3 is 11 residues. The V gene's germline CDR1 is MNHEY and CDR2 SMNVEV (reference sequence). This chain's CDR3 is CASRSQYEQYF. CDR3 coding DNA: TGTGCCAGCAGAAGTCAGTACGAGCAGTACTTC.

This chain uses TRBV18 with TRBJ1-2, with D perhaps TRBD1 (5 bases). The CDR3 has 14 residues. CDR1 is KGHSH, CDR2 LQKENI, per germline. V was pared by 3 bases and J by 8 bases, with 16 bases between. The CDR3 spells CASSPSDSPVGYTF. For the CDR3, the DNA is TGTGCCAGCTCACCTAGCGACAGTCCGGTCGGCTACACCTTC.

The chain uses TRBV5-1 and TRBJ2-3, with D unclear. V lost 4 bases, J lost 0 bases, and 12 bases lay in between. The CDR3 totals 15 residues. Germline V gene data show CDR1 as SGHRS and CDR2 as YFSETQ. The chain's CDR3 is CASSPLPLSTDTQYF. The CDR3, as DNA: TGCGCCAGCAGCCCCCTTCCGCTTAGCACAGATACGCAGTATTTT.

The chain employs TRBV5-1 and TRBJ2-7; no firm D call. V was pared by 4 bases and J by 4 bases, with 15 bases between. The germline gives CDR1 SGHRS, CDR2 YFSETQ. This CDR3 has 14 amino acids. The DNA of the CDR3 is TGCGCCAGCAGCCCCCATCCCCAAAGTTACGAGCAGTACTTC. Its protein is CASSPHPQSYEQYF.

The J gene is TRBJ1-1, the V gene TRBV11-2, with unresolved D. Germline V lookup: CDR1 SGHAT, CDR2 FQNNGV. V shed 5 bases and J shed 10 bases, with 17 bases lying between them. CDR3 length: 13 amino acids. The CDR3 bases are TGTGCCAGCAGCGGACTATATGGGGTAGCAGCTTTCTTT. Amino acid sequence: CASSGLYGVAAFF.

CDR3 DNA: TGCGCCAGCAGTGAACCGACAGGGAGGTCCACAGATACGCAGTATTTT. It codes for CASSEPTGRSTDTQYF. This rearrangement joins TRBV10-1 to TRBJ2-3, with D perhaps TRBD1 (7 bases). The CDR3 length is 16 residues. V was trimmed by 3 bases and J by 2 bases, leaving 15 bases between them. CDR1 is WNHNN and CDR2 is SYGVQD in the germline V gene (reference sequence).

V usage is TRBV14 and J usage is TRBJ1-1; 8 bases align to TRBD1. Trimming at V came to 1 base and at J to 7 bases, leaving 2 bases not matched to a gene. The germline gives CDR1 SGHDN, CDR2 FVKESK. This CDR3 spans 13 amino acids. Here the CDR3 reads CASSQGTGREAFF. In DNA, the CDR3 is TGTGCCAGCAGCCAAGGGACAGGGCGTGAAGCTTTCTTT. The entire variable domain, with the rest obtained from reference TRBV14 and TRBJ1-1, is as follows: EAGVTQFPSHSVIEKGQTVTLRCDPISGHDNLYWYRRVMGKEIKFLLHFVKESKQDESGMPNNRFLAERTGGTYSTLKVQPAELEDSGVYFCASSQGTGREAFFGQGTRLTVV.

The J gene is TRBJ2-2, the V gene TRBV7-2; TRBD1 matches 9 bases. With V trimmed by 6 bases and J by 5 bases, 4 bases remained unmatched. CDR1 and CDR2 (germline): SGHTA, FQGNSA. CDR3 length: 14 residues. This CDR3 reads CASRDRGETGELFF. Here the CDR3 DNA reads TGTGCCAGCAGGGACAGGGGAGAAACCGGGGAGCTGTTTTTT.

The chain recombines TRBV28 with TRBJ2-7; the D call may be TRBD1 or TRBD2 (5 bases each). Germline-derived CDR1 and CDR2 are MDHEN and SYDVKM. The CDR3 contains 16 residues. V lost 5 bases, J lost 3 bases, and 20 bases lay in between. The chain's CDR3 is CASSPQYRTPGYEQYF. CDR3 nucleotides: TGTGCCAGCAGTCCGCAATACAGGACTCCGGGCTACGAGCAGTACTTC.

CDR3 sequence: CASTAGEETQYF. CDR3 bases: TGTGCCAGCACGGCAGGGGAGGAGACCCAGTACTTC. The gene calls are TRBV7-9 and TRBJ2-5; D may be TRBD1 (6 bases). Germline V lookup: CDR1 SEHNR, CDR2 FQNEAQ (reference sequence). The CDR3 loop spans 12 amino acids. The germline V and J ends were trimmed by 7 bases and 5 bases, with 11 bases remaining between them.